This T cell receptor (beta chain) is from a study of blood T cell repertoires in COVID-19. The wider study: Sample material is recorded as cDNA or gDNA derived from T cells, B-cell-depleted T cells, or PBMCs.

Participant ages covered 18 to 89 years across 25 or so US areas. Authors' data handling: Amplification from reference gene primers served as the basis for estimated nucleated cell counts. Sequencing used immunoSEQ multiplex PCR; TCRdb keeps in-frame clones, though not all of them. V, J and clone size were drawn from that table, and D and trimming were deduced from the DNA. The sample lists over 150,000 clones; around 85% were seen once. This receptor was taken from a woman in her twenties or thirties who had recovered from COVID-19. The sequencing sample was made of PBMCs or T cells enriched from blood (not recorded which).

The CDR3 sequence is CASSFSVNTGELFF. The CDR3 DNA is TGTGCCTCTTCTTTCTCGGTGAACACCGGGGAGCTGTTTTTT. The genes are TRBV14 and TRBJ2-2; the D is unclear. The CDR3 has 14 residues. CDR1 is SGHDN and CDR2 is FVKESK in the germline V gene. V lost 11 bases, J lost 1 base, and 14 bases lay in between.